This TCR beta chain appears in the sequencing data of a study of blood T cell repertoires in COVID-19. Study context: Samples came from the United States, Italy and Spain, spanning acute and convalescent COVID-19. Sources were T cells, B-cell-depleted T cells, or PBMCs; the material itself was cDNA or gDNA.

Trimming shortened V by 1 base and J by 1 base, and 19 bases separated the two germline ends. The germline gives CDR1 KGHSH, CDR2 LQKENI. The CDR3 runs 18 residues. Produced via immunoSEQ multiplex PCR; TCRdb's table is partial and in-frame only. This sample has tens of thousands of clones, with roughly 87% found just once. This chain joins TRBV18 and TRBJ1-1; TRBD1 is a possible D gene (6 bases). The TCR comes from a human donor in a cohort sampled during active COVID-19. Sample: peripheral blood. As DNA, the CDR3 is TGTGCCAGCTCACCACTCGTACTGGGACAAAATGGGAACACTGAAGCTTTCTTT. Translation: CASSPLVLGQNGNTEAFF.